A single sample is the source of the 7 T cell receptor beta chains below, sequenced in a study of blood T cells in healthy people across ages. Primed by a sample-barcoded 5' primer and a J-beta primer mix, a second PCR proceeded for about 7 to 11 cycles. Each CDR3 protein is one row after TCRdb ran MiXCR on the 5' RACE reads. In the table there are more than 700,000 distinct CDR3 sequences, about 47% of which are singletons. Sequencing was done on a sample of blood. Source of these receptors: a man older than 75 in good health.

The rearrangement links TRBV5-1 to TRBJ1-2, with a weak D call TRBD1 (5 bases). The CDR3 covers 15 residues. Trimming pared 5 bases from V and 4 bases from J, leaving 18 bases between. Germline loops: CDR1 SGHRS, CDR2 YFSETQ. The chain's CDR3 is CASRVDQGNAYGYTF. In DNA, the CDR3 is TGCGCCAGCAGAGTTGACCAGGGTAACGCCTATGGCTACACCTTC.

V gene TRBV9 combines with J gene TRBJ1-6, with D hard to call. Germline CDR1 reads SGDLS; CDR2 reads YYNGEE. V was pared by 2 bases and J by 10 bases, with 7 bases between. The CDR3 runs to 12 residues. The CDR3 sequence is CASSVSGSPLHF. The CDR3 nucleotides are TGTGCCAGCAGCGTGTCAGGCTCACCCCTCCACTTT. The complete variable domain, with remaining parts taken from reference TRBV9 and TRBJ1-6, reads DSGVTQTPKHLITATGQRVTLRCSPRSGDLSVYWYQQSLDQGLQFLIQYYNGEERAKGNILERFSAQQFPDLHSELNLSSLELGDSALYFCASSVSGSPLHFGNGTRLTVT.

The chain recombines TRBV20-1 with TRBJ2-1, with D possibly called TRBD1 or TRBD2 (5 bases each). This CDR3 is 13 amino acids long. Germline CDR1 and CDR2: DFQATT and SNEGSKA (reference sequence). V shed 6 bases and J shed 6 bases, with 15 bases lying between them. Here the CDR3 reads CSAIAGTRNEQFF. DNA of the CDR3: TGCAGTGCGATCGCCGGGACCCGCAATGAGCAGTTCTTC.

The chain carries TRBV2 and TRBJ2-2, with D tentatively TRBD1 or TRBD2 (5 bases each). CDR3 length: 16 amino acids. Germline values: CDR1 SNHLY, CDR2 FYNNEI. The germline V and J ends were trimmed by 1 base and 5 bases, with 14 bases remaining between them. In DNA, the CDR3 is TGTGCCAGCAGTGAAGTTCCAGGGAGTATGACCGGGGAGCTGTTTTTT. Its translation: CASSEVPGSMTGELFF.

The rearrangement joins TRBV6-2 or TRBV6-3 to TRBJ2-1, with 12 bases lining up with TRBD2. Germline CDR1 is MNHEY and CDR2 is SVGEGT. CDR3 size: 17 residues. The junction had 8 bases not matched to a gene; V was cut back by 3 bases and J by 5 bases. The CDR3 protein is CASSYDRGLAGNNEQFF. The CDR3 DNA reads as TGTGCCAGCAGTTATGACCGCGGACTAGCGGGAAACAATGAGCAGTTCTTC.

This clonotype came up a few times. This chain joins TRBV12-3 or TRBV12-4 and TRBJ2-5, with 11 bases lining up with TRBD2. The CDR3 is 16 residues long. V trimming: 6 bases; J trimming: 4 bases; junction bases outside the gene matches: 10. The CDR3 region has the DNA TGTGCCAGCAGCCCTACTAGCGGGAGAATGGGAGAGACCCAGTACTTC. Its protein product is CASSPTSGRMGETQYF.

This clonotype was seen only a few times. This chain joins TRBV2 and TRBJ1-6; the match to TRBD1 covers 7 bases. With 3 bases clipped from V and 9 bases from J, the junction kept 8 bases outside the gene matches. Germline loops: CDR1 SNHLY, CDR2 FYNNEI. CDR3 length: 15 residues. CDR3 nucleotide sequence: TGTGCCAGCAGTGAGCAACAGGGGATGGGTTCACCCCTCCACTTT. Translated, it gives CASSEQQGMGSPLHF.